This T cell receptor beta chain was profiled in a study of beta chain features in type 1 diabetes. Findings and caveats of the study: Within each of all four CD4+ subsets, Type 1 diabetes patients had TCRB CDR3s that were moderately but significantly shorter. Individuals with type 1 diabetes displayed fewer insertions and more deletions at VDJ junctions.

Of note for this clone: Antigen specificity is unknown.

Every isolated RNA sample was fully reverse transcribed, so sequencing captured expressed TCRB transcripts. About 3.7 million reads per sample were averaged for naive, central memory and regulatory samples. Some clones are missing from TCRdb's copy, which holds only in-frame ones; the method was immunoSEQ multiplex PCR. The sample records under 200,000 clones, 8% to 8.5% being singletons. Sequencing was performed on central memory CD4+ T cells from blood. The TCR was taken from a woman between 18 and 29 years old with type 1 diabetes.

For the CDR3, the DNA is TGTGCCATCAGATCGGGACATTCCACAGATACGCAGTATTTT. Its protein is CAIRSGHSTDTQYF. The chain combines TRBV10-3 with TRBJ2-3, with D possibly matching TRBD1 (6 bases). CDR3 size: 14 residues. V was clipped by 6 bases and J by 2 bases, with 12 bases between them. Germline CDR1 ENHRY, CDR2 SYGVKD.